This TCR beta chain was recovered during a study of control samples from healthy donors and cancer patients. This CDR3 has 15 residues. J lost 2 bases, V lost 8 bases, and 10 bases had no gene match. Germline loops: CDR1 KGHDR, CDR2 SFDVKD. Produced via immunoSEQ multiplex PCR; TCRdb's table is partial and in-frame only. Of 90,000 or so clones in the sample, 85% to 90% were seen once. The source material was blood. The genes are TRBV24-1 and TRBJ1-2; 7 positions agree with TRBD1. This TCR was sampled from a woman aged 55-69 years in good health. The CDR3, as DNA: TGTGCCACCATGCCACGACAGGGCTTCAACTATGGCTACACCTTC. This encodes CATMPRQGFNYGYTF.